The clone carrying this T cell receptor beta chain has a count of ten or more. As yet, its antigen is unknown. These data originate in a study of identical twins. The study, taken as a whole, reports: Researchers caution that invariant MAIT and iNKT cells could partly confound zero-insertion analyses. Models predicted too little out-of-frame TCR alpha sharing in monozygotic twins.

With template switching, a universal primer site was added, and the cDNA carried unique molecular identifiers. MiXCR, applied by TCRdb to the 5' RACE reads, yields one record per CDR3 protein. Here the sample spans roughly 690,000 distinct CDR3 sequences, 6.1% being singletons. The CDR3 is made up of 16 amino acids. V lost 3 bases, J lost 2 bases, and 9 bases stayed unmatched. Sequenced: naive T cells sorted from blood. The receptor's source is a man aged 18 to 30 in good health. The V gene is TRBV12-3 or TRBV12-4, the J gene TRBJ2-5, with 7 positions matching TRBD1. The CDR3 DNA sequence: TGTGCCAGCAGTTTCGTCGACAGGGTATTACAAGAGACCCAGTACTTC. Translated, it gives CASSFVDRVLQETQYF.